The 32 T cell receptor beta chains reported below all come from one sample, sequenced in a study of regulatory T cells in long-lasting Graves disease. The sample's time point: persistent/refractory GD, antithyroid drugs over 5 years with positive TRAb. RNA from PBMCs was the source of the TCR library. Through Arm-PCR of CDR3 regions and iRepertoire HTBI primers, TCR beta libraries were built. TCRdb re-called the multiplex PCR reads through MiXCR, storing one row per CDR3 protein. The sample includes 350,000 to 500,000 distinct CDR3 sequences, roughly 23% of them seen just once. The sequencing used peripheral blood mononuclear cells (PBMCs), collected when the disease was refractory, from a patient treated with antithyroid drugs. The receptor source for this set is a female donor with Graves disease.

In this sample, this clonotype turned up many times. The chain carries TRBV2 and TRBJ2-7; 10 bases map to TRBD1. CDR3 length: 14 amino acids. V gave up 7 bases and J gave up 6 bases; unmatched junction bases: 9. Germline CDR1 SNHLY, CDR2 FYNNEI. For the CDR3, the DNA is TGTGCCAGCATCACCGGGACAGGGGTTCGCGAGCAGTACTTC. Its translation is CASITGTGVREQYF.

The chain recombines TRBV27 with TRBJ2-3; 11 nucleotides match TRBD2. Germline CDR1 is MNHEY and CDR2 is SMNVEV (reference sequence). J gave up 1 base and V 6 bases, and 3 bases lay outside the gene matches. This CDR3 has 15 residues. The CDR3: CASRAGLAGTDTQYF. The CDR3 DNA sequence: TGTGCCAGCAGGGCGGGACTAGCGGGCACAGATACGCAGTATTTT.

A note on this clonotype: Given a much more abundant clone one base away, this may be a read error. CDR3 coding DNA: TGTGCCAGCAGTGTGATAGGGGACGGGCAGTACTTC. As protein: CASSVIGDGQYF. The chain couples TRBV2 to TRBJ2-7, with D tentatively TRBD1 or TRBD2 (5 bases each). The CDR3 length is 12 residues. The germline V gene has CDR1 SNHLY and CDR2 FYNNEI. Between the trimmed V and J ends, which lost 4 bases and 9 bases, there was a span of 13 bases.

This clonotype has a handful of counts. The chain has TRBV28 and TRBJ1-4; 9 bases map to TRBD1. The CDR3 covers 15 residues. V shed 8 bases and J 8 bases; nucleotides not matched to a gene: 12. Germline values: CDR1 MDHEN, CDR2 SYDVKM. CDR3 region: CASHTPGQGWEKLFF. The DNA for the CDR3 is TGTGCCAGCCACACTCCGGGACAGGGCTGGGAAAAACTGTTTTTT.

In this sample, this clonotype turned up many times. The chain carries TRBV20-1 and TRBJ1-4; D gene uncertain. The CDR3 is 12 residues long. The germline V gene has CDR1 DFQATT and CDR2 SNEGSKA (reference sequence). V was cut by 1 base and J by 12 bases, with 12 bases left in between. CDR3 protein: CSARGEGKELFF. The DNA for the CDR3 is TGCAGTGCTAGAGGAGAAGGGAAGGAACTGTTTTTT.

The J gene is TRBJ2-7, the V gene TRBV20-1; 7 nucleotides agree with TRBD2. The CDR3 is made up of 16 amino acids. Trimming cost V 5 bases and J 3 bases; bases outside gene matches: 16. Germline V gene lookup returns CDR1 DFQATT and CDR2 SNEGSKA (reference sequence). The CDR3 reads CSAPKLEWEGFYEQYF. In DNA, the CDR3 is TGCAGTGCTCCCAAACTGGAGTGGGAGGGATTCTACGAGCAGTACTTC.

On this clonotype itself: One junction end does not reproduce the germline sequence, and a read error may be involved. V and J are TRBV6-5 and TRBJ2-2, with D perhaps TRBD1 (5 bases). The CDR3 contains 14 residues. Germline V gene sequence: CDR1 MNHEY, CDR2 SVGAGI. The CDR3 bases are TGTGCCAGCAGTTGGGCAGGGAACGCCGGGGAGCTGTTTTTT. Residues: CASSWAGNAGELFF.

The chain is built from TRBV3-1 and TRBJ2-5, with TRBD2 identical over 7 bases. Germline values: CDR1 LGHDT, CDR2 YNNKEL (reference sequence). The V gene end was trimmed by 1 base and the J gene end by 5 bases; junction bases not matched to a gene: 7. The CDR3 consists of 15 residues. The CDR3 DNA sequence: TGTGCCAGCAGCCAAGTTCAGGGAGGGAAGGAGACCCAGTACTTC. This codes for CASSQVQGGKETQYF.

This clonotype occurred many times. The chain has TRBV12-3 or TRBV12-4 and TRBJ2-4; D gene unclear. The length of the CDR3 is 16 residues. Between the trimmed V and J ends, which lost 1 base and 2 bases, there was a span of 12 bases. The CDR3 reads CASSLDGTVSKNIQYF. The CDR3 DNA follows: TGTGCCAGCAGTTTAGATGGAACAGTCTCCAAAAACATTCAGTACTTC.

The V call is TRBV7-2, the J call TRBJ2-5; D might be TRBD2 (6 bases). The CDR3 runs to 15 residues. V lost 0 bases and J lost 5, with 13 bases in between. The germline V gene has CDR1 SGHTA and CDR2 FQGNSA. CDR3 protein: CASSLAGGAGETQYF. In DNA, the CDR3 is TGTGCCAGCAGCTTAGCTGGAGGGGCTGGGGAGACCCAGTACTTC.

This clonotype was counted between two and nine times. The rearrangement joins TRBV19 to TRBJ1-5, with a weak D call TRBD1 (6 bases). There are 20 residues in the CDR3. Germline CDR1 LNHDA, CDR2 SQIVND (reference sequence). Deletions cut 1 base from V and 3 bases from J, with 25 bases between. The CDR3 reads CASSIGRFEGVLRVNQPQHF. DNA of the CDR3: TGTGCCAGTAGTATAGGTCGGTTTGAGGGGGTTCTACGTGTCAATCAGCCCCAGCATTTT.

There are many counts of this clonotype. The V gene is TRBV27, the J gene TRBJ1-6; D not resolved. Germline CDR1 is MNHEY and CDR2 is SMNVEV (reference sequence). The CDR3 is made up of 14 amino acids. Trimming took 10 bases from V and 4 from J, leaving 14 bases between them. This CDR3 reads CATMATGYNSPLHF. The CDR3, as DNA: TGTGCCACCATGGCGACGGGTTATAATTCACCCCTCCACTTT.

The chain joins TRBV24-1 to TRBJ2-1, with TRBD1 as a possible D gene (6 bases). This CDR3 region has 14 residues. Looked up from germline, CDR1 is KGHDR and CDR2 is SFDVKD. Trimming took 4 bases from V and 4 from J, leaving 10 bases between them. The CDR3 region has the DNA TGTGCCACCAGTGACCCTCAGGGGTACAATGAGCAGTTCTTC. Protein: CATSDPQGYNEQFF.

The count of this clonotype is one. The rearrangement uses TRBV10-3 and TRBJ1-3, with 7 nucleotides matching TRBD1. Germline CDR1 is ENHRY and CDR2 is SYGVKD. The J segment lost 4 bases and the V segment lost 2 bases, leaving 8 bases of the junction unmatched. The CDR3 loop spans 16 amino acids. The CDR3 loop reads CAISEREGASGNTIYF. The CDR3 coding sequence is TGTGCCATCAGTGAGCGGGAGGGGGCGTCGGGAAACACCATATATTTT.

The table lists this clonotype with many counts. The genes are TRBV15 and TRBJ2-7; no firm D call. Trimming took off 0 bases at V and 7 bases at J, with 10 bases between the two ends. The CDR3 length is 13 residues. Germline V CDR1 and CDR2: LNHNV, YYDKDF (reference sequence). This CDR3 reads CATSRDRNGEQYF. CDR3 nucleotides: TGTGCCACCAGCAGAGATCGGAATGGAGAGCAGTACTTC.

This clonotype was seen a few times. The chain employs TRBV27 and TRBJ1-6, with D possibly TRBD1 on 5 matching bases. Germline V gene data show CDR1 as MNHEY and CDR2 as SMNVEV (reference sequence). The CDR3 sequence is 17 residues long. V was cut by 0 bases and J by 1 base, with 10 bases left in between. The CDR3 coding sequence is TGTGCCAGCAGTTTATCGCAGGGAGGGTCCTATAATTCACCCCTCCACTTT. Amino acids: CASSLSQGGSYNSPLHF.

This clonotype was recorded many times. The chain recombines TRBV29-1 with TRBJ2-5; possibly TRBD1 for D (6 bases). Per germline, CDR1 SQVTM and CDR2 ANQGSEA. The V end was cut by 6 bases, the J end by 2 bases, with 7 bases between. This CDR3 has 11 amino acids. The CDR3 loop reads CSVQGQETQYF. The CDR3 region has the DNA TGCAGCGTACAGGGACAAGAGACCCAGTACTTC.

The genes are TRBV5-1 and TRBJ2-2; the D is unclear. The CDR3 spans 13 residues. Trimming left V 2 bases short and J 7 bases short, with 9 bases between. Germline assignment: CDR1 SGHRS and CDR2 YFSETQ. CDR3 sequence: CASSFTSGGELFF. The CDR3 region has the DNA TGCGCCAGCAGCTTTACAAGTGGCGGGGAGCTGTTTTTT.

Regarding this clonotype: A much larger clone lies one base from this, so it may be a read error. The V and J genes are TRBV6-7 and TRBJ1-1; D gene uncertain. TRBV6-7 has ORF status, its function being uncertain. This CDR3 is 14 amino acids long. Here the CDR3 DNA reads TGTGCCGGCAGTTACTGGTACGCGAACACTGAAGCTTTCTTT. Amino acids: CAGSYWYANTEAFF.

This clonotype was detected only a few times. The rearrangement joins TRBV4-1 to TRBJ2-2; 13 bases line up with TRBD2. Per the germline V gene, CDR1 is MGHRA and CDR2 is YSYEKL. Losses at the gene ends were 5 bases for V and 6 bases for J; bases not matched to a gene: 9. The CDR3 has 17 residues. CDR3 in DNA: TGCGCCAGCAGCGAGGGACTAGCGGGATCTCGCTCCGGGGAGCTGTTTTTT. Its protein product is CASSEGLAGSRSGELFF.

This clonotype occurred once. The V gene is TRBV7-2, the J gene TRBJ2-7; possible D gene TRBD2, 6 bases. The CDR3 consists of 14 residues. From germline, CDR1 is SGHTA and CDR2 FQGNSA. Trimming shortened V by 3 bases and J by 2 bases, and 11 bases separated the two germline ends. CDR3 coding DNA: TGTGCCAGCAGCTTTGGGGGGTCAGCCTACGAGCAGTACTTC. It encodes CASSFGGSAYEQYF.

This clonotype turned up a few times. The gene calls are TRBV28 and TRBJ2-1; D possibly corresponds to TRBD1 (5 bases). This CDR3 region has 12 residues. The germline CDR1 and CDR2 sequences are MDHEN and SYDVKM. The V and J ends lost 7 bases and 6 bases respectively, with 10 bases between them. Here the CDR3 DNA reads TGTGCCAGCATCTCAGGGTTCAATGAGCAGTTCTTC. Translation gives CASISGFNEQFF.

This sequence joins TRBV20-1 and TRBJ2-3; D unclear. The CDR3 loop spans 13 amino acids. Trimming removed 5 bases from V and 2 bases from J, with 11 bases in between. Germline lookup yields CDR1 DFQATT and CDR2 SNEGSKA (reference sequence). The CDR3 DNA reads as TGCAGTGCTGCCGACACATACACAGATACGCAGTATTTT. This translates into CSAADTYTDTQYF.

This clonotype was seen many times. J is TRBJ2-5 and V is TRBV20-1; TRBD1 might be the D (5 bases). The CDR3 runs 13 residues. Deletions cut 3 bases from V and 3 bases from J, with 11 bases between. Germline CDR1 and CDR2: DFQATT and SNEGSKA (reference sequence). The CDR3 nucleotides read TGCAGTGCTAGCCGGACATCCAAAGAGACCCAGTACTTC. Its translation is CSASRTSKETQYF.

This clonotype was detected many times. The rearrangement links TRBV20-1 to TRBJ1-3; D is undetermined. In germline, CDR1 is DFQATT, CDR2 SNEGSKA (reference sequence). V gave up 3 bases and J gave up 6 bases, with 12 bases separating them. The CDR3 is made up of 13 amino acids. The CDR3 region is CSARDHLLNTIYF. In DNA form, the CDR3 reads TGCAGTGCTAGGGACCACCTACTAAACACCATATATTTT.

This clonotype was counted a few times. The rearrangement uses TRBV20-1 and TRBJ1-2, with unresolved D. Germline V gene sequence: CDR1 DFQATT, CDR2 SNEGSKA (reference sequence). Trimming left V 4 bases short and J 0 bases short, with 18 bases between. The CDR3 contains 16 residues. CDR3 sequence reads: CSATYSGRSANYGYTF. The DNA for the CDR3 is TGCAGTGCTACATACTCAGGCCGGTCGGCTAACTATGGCTACACCTTC.

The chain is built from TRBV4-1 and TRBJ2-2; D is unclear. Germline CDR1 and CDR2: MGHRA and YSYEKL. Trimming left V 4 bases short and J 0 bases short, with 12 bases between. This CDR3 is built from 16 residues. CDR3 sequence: CASSRETNTNTGELFF. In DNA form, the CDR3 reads TGCGCCAGCAGCCGAGAGACCAACACGAACACCGGGGAGCTGTTTTTT.

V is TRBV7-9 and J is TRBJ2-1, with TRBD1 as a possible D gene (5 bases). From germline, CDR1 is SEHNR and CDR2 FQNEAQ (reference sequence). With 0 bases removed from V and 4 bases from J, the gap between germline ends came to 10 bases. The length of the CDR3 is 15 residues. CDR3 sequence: CASSLAQGSYNEQFF. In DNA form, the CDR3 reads TGTGCCAGCAGCTTAGCGCAGGGTTCTTACAATGAGCAGTTCTTC.

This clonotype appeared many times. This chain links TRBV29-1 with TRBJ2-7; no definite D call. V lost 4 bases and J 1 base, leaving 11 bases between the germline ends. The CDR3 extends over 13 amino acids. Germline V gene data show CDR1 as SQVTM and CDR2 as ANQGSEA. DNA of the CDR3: TGCAGCGTTGCGGTAGCAGAGTCCTACGAGCAGTACTTC. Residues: CSVAVAESYEQYF.

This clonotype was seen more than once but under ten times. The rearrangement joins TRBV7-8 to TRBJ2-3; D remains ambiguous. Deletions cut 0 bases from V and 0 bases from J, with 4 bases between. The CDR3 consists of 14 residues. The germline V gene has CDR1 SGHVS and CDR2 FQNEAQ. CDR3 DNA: TGTGCCAGCAGCTTAGCGCCAAGCACAGATACGCAGTATTTT. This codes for CASSLAPSTDTQYF.

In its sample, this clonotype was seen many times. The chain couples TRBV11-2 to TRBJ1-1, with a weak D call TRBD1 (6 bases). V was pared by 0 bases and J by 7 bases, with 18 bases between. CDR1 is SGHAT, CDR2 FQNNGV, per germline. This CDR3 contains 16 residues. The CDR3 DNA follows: TGTGCCAGCAGCTTAGATCGGTGGACAGCCCTGGGTGAAGCTTTCTTT. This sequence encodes CASSLDRWTALGEAFF.

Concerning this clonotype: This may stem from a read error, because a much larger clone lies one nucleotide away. CDR3 residues: CASTRVPLHF. CDR3 DNA sequence: TGTGCCAGCACTCGGGTGCCCCTCCACTTT. The J gene is TRBJ1-6, the V gene TRBV7-3, with no clear D. The CDR3 length is 10 residues. Germline values: CDR1 SGHTA, CDR2 FQGTGA. V lost 7 bases and J 13 bases, leaving 8 bases between the germline ends. Filled out from reference TRBV7-3 and TRBJ1-6, the complete variable domain reads GAGVSQTPSNKVTEKGKYVELRCDPISGHTALYWYRQSLGQGPEFLIYFQGTGAADDSGLPNDRFFAVRPEGSVSTLKIQRTERGDSAVYLCASTRVPLHFGNGTRLTVT.